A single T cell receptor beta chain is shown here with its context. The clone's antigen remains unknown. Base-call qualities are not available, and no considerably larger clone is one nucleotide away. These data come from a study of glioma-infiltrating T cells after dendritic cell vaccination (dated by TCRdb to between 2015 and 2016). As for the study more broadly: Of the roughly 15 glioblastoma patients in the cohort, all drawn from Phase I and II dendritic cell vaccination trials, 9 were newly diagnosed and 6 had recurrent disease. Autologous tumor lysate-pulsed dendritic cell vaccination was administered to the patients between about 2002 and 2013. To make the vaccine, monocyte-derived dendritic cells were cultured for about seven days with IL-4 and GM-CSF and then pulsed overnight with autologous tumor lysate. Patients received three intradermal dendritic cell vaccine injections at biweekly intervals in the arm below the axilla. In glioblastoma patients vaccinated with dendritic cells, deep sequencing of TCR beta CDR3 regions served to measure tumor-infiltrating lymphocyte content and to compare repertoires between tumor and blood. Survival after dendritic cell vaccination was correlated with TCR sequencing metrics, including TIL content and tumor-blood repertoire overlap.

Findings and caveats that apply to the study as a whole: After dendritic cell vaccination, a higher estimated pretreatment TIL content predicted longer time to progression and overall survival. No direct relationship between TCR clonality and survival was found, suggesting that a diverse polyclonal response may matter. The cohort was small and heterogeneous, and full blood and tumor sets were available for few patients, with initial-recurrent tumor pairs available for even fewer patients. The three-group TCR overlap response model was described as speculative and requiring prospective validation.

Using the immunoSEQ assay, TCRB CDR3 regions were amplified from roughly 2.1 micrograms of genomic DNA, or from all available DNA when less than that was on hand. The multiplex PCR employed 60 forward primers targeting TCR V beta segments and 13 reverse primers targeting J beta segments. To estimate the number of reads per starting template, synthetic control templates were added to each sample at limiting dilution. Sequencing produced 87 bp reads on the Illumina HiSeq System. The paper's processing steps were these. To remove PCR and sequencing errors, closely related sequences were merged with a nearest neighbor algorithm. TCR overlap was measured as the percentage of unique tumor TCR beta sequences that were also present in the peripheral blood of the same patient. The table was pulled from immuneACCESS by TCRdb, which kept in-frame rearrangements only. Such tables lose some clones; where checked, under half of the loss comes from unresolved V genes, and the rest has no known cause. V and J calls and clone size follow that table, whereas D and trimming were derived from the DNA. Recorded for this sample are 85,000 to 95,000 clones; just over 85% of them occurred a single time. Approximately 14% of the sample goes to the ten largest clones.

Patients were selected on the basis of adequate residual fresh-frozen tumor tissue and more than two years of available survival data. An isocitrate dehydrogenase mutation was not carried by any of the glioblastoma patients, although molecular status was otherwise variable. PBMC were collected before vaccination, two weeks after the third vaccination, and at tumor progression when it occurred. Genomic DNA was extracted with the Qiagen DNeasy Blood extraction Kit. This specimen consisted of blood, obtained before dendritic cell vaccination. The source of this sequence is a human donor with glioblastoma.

CDR3 sequence: CASSEGQGGEKLFF. The nucleotide sequence reads TGTGCCAGCAGTGAGGGACAGGGCGGCGAAAAACTGTTTTTT. The chain uses TRBV11-1 and TRBJ1-4; 9 bases in the middle match TRBD1. V has 6 bases trimmed and J has 8 bases trimmed; junction bases matching no gene number 7. Via the germline V gene (reference sequence), CDR1 is SGHAT and CDR2 FQDESV. From its cysteine to its phenylalanine, the CDR3 spans 14 amino acids. The sequence is cut down to CDR3 DNA, 42 bases in frame from base 1.